This is a list of T cell receptor beta chains from one sample in a study of blood T cell repertoires in COVID-19. Here immunoSEQ multiplex PCR was the method, and the copy in TCRdb shows in-frame clones only, minus some. The sample includes approximately 290,000 clones, over 75% of them seen just once. Sequencing used peripheral blood. The receptors were gathered from a woman in her sixties or seventies with acute or convalescent COVID-19. CDR3s include the opening cysteine and the closing phenylalanine or tryptophan. The D gene is left open where the match is weak. Clone size, where shown, is once, few, many, or a class for clones that have expanded.

- TRBJ1-1 TRBV18 TRBD1 TGTGCCAGCTCCGTGGGACAGGAGCACACTGAAGCTTTCTTT CASSVGQEHTEAFF
- TRBJ2-4 TRBV2 - TGTGCCAGCAGTGACTCGGGACACCCCAAAAACATTCAGTACTTC CASSDSGHPKNIQYF
- TRBJ1-2 TRBV6-6 - TGTGCCAGCAGTTACGGGAACGGCGACAGCCGCTCCTTC CASSYGNGDSRSF
- TRBJ2-7 TRBV4-1 TRBD1 TGCGCCAGCAGCCTCATGGACAGGGGGCTGTACGAGCAGTACTTC CASSLMDRGLYEQYF
- TRBJ1-5 TRBV4-1 TRBD1 TGCGCCAGCGGACAGGAGGACAATCAGCCCCAGCATTTT CASGQEDNQPQHF
- TRBJ2-2 TRBV7-8 TRBD2 TGTGCCAGCAGCGCACCCCTAGCGGGAGTCGGGGAGCTGTTTTTT CASSAPLAGVGELFF
- TRBJ1-2 TRBV9 - TGTGCCAGCTGGACAGCGGTCTATGGCTACACCTTC CASWTAVYGYTF
- TRBJ1-5 TRBV3-1/TRBV3-2 TRBD1 TGTGCCAGCAGCCCAAGCCGGGACAGGGTGAGCCAGCCCCAGCATTTT CASSPSRDRVSQPQHF
- TRBJ1-2 TRBV7-9 - TGTGCCAGCAGCTTAGGCCACTTGGAGGGCTACACCTTC CASSLGHLEGYTF
- TRBJ1-5 TRBV28 - TGTGCCAGCAGCGCGGGCGAGGGAACCCAGCCCCAGCATTTT CASSAGEGTQPQHF
- TRBJ1-2 TRBV2 TRBD1 TGTGCCAGCAGTGAAGCGCGCGACAGGGGGGGCTACACCTTC CASSEARDRGGYTF
- TRBJ2-5 TRBV3-1/TRBV3-2 TRBD2 TGTGCCAGCAGCCTCCCCAGCGGGGTCCAAGAGACCCAGTACTTC CASSLPSGVQETQYF
- TRBJ2-5 TRBV2 TRBD2 TGTGCCAGCAGTGAAGCGCGGGGGGCCCAGTACTTC CASSEARGAQYF
- TRBJ2-6 TRBV2 TRBD2 TGTGCCAGCAGCGGTTTAGCGGGAGTTGGGGCCAACGTCCTGACTTTC CASSGLAGVGANVLTF
- TRBJ2-4 TRBV28 TRBD2 TGTGCCAGCAGTTTCCGGGGACTAGGGGGGAACATTCAGTACTTC CASSFRGLGGNIQYF
- TRBJ2-7 TRBV6-6 TRBD2 TGTGCCAGCAGTTCCCAACTAGCGGGGGGTTCCTACGAGCAGTACTTC CASSSQLAGGSYEQYF
- TRBJ1-4 TRBV20-1 - TGCAGTGCTAGTTCTACGGTGAATGAAAAACTGTTTTTT CSASSTVNEKLFF
- TRBJ2-3 TRBV28 - TGTGCCAGCAGTTCCCCGAGAGGCCGAGACACAGATACGCAGTATTTT CASSSPRGRDTDTQYF
once TRBJ2-7 TRBV29-1 TRBD1 TGCAGCGTCCGGACAGGGCGTTCCTACGAGCAGTACTTC CSVRTGRSYEQYF
- TRBJ1-4 TRBV9 TRBD1 TGTGCCAGCAGCGTGGGGGGACAGGGCGAAAAACTGTTTTTT CASSVGGQGEKLFF
- TRBJ1-1 TRBV7-8 - TGTGCCAGCAGCTTAGCGAAGGCTCCGCGGGGGCGGGGCACTGAAGCTTTCTTT CASSLAKAPRGRGTEAFF
once TRBJ1-5 TRBV9 - TGTGCCAGCAGCGTAGGGACAGTTAATCAGCCCCAGCATTTT CASSVGTVNQPQHF
- TRBJ1-1 TRBV5-1 TRBD1 TGCGCCACCAGGGACAGCCGATTAATGAACACTGAAGCTTTCTTT CATRDSRLMNTEAFF
- TRBJ2-3 TRBV19 TRBD1 TGTGCCAGTAAGGTCGGACAGGGAACAGATACGCAGTATTTT CASKVGQGTDTQYF
- TRBJ1-5 TRBV7-9 - TGTGCCAGCAGCCCCTCTTGGGCAAGATCCCAGCCCCAGCATTTT CASSPSWARSQPQHF
- TRBJ2-7 TRBV5-1 - TGCGCCAGCAGCTTGGTGGAACCGGGAAACTACGAGCAGTACTTC CASSLVEPGNYEQYF
- TRBJ1-5 TRBV29-1 TRBD1 TGCAGCGTTGGACAGGGGCAACAGCCCCAGCATTTT CSVGQGQQPQHF
- TRBJ2-7 TRBV24-1 - TGTGCCACCAGTGACCAGGACTACGAGCAGTACTTC CATSDQDYEQYF
- TRBJ1-4 TRBV28 - TGTGCCAGCAGTCCACGAGGGGGATATGAAAAACTGTTTTTT CASSPRGGYEKLFF
- TRBJ2-2 TRBV7-2 - TGTGCCAGCAGCTTAGCGAGCGGGAACACCGGGGAGCTGTTTTTT CASSLASGNTGELFF
- TRBJ2-3 TRBV5-1 - TGCGCCAGCAGTCGCGGGAGGGGACAGGGGACAGATACGCAGTATTTT CASSRGRGQGTDTQYF
- TRBJ2-1 TRBV30 TRBD2 TGTGCCTGGAGTGTACAAAGCGGGAACAATGAGCAGTTCTTC CAWSVQSGNNEQFF
- TRBJ2-3 TRBV28 TRBD2 TGTGCCAGCAGTGGCCCGGGACTAGCAAAAGATACGCAGTATTTT CASSGPGLAKDTQYF
- TRBJ2-1 TRBV7-6 TRBD2 TGTGCCAGCAGCCCAGAGCAAGCGGGGGCCTTACTGAGCTCCTACAATGAGCAGTTCTTC CASSPEQAGALLSSYNEQFF
- TRBJ1-1 TRBV9 - TGTGCCAGCAACGGGAACACTGAAGCTTTCTTT CASNGNTEAFF
- TRBJ1-1 TRBV4-3 TRBD1 TGCGCCAGCAGCCAACTTACAGGACAGGGCGGCGAAGCTTTCTTT CASSQLTGQGGEAFF